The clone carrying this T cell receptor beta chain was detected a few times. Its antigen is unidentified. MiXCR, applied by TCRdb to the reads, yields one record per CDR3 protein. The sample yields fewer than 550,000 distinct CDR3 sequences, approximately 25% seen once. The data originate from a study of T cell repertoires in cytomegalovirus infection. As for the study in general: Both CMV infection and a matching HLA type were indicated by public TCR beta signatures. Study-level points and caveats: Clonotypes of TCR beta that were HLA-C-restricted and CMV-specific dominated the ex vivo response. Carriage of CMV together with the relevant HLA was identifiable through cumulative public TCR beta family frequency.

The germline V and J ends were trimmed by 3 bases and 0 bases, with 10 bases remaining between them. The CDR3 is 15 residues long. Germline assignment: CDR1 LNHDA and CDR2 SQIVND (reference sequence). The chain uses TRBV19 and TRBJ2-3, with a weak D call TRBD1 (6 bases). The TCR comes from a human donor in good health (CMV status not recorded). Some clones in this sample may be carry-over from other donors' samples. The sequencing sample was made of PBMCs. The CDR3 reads CASSMGTSSTDTQYF. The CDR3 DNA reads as TGTGCCAGTAGTATGGGGACATCTAGCACAGATACGCAGTATTTT.